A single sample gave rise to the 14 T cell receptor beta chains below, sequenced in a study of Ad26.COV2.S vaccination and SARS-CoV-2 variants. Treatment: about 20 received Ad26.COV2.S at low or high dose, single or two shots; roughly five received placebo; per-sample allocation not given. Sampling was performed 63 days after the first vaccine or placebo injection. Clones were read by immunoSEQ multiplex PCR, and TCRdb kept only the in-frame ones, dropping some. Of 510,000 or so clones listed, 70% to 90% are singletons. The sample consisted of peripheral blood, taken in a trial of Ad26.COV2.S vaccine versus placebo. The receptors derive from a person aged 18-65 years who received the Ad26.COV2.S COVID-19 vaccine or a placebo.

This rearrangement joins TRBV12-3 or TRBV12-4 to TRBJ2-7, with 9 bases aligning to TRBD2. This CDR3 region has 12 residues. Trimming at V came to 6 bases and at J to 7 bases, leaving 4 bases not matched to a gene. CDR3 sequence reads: CASRGLAGEQYF. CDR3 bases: TGTGCCAGCAGGGGGCTAGCGGGAGAGCAGTACTTC.

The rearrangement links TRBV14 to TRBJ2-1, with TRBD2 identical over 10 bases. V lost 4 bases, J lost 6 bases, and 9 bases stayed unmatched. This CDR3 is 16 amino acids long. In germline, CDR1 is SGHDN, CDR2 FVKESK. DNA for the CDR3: TGTGCCAGCAGCCGGGGGGCGGGACTAGCGACCAATGAGCAGTTCTTC. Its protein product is CASSRGAGLATNEQFF.

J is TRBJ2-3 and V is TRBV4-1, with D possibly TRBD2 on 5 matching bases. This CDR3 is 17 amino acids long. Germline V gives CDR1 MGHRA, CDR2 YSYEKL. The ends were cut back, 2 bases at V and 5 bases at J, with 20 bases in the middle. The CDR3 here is CASSQTSGTRREDTQYF. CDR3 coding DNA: TGCGCCAGCAGCCAAACCTCGGGTACGCGCCGGGAAGATACGCAGTATTTT.

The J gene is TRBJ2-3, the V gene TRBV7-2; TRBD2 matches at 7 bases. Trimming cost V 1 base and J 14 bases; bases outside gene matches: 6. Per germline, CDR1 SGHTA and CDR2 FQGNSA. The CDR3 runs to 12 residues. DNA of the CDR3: TGTGCCAGCAGCTTAGTCAGCCCGGGAGGGTATTTT. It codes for CASSLVSPGGYF.

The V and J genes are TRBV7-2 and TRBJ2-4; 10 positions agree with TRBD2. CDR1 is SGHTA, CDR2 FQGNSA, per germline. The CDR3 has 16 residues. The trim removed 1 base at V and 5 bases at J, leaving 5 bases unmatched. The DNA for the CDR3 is TGTGCCAGCAGCTTAGGGAGCGGGAGGGTGGAAAACATTCAGTACTTC. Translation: CASSLGSGRVENIQYF.

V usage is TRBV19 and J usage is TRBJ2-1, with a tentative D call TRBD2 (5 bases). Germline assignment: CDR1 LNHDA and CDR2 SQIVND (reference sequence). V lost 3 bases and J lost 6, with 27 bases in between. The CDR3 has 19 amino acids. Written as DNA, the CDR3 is TGTGCCAGTAGTATCCGGGATCGGGTAACCCCGGCCGGGCGCAATGAGCAGTTCTTC. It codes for CASSIRDRVTPAGRNEQFF.

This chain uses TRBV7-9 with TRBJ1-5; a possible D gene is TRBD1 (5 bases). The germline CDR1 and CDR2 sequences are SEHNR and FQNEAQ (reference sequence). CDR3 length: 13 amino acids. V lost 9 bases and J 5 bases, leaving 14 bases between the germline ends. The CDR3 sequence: CASRDDPYQPQHF. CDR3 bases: TGTGCCAGTAGGGACGACCCGTATCAGCCCCAGCATTTT.

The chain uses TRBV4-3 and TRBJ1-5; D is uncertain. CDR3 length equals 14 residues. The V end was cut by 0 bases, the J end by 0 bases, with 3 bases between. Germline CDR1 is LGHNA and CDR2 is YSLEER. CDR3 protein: CASSQDYSNQPQHF. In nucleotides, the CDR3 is TGCGCCAGCAGCCAAGATTATAGCAATCAGCCCCAGCATTTT.

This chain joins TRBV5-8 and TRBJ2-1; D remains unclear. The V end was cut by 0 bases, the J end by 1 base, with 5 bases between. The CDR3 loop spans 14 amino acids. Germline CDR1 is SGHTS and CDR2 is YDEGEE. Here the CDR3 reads CASSLVVSYNEQFF. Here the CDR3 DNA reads TGTGCCAGCAGCTTGGTAGTGTCCTACAATGAGCAGTTCTTC.

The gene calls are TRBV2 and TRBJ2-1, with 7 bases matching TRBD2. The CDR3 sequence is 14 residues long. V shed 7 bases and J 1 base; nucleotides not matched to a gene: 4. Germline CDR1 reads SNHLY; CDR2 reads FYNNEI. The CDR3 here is CASKGLQSYNEQFF. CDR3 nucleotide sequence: TGTGCCAGCAAGGGACTACAATCCTACAATGAGCAGTTCTTC.

This CDR3 reads CASREDRSSYNEQFF. In DNA, the CDR3 is TGTGCCAGCAGGGAGGACAGAAGCTCCTACAATGAGCAGTTCTTC. The chain uses TRBV2 and TRBJ2-1, with D possibly TRBD1 on 6 matching bases. V was cut by 6 bases and J by 0 bases, with 12 bases left in between. CDR3 length equals 15 residues. Germline CDR1 and CDR2: SNHLY and FYNNEI.

The chain's CDR3 is CASSPWTGGNTIYF. The CDR3 DNA follows: TGTGCCAGCAGCCCATGGACAGGGGGAAACACCATATATTTT. V is TRBV7-8 and J is TRBJ1-3, with 8 positions matching TRBD1. The CDR3 contains 14 residues. Germline V gene sequence: CDR1 SGHVS, CDR2 FQNEAQ. J gave up 4 bases and V 5 bases, and 4 bases lay outside the gene matches.

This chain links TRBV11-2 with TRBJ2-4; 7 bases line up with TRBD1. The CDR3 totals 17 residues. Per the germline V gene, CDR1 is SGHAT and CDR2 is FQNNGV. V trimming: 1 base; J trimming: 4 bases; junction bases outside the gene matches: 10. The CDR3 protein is CASSLGGLTGAKNIQYF. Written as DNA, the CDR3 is TGTGCCAGCAGCTTAGGGGGATTAACAGGGGCAAAAAACATTCAGTACTTC.

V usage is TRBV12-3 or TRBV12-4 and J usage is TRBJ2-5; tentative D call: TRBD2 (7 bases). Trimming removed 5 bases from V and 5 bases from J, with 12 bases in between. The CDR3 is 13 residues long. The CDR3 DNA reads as TGTGCCAGCAGTCCCGGGGGGCGGGAGACCCAGTACTTC. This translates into CASSPGGRETQYF.